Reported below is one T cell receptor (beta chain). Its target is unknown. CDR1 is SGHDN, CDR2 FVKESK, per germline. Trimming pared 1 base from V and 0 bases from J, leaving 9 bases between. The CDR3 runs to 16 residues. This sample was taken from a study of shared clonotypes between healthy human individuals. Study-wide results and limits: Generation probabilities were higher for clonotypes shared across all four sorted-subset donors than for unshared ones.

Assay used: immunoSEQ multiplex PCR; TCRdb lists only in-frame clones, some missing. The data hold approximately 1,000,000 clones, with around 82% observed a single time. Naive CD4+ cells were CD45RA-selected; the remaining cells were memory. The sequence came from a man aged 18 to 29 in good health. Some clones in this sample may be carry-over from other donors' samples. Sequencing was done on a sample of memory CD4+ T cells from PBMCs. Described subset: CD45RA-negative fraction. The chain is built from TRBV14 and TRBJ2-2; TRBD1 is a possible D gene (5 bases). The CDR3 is CASSQGWGTNTGELFF. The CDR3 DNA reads TGTGCCAGCAGCCAAGGGTGGGGCACGAACACCGGGGAGCTGTTTTTT.